This TCR beta chain was sequenced for a study of molecular identifiers for immune sequencing clone quantification. This clonotype was counted many times. Germline CDR1 SGHVS, CDR2 FNYEAQ. This CDR3 region has 14 residues. Trimming took 4 bases from V and 7 from J; bases not matched to a gene: 3. Using its own MiXCR run on the PCR reads, TCRdb lists one record per CDR3 protein. The sample carries 65,000 or so distinct CDR3 sequences, under 20% recorded once. This clonotype was obtained from a human donor in good health. Some libraries in this study had Jurkat cell RNA spiked in. Sequenced material: naive CD8+ T cells from blood, with Jurkat cell RNA spiked in. As for subset: FACS-sorted CD8+CD4-CCR7+CD45RA+ naive T cells. V and J are TRBV7-6 and TRBJ1-5, with 11 bases aligning to TRBD1. The CDR3 nucleotides are TGTGCCAGCAGCTCCAGGACAGGGGGCCAGCCCCAGCATTTT. It is translated as CASSSRTGGQPQHF.